This is a list of T cell receptor beta chains from one sample in a study of T cells in Graves' hyperthyroidism and ophthalmopathy. MiXCR, applied by TCRdb to the multiplex PCR reads, yields one record per CDR3 protein. The table has around 800,000 distinct CDR3 sequences, around 39% seen once. Sequences were obtained from blood. These receptors originate from a man aged 18 to 29 with Graves' hyperthyroidism. The CDR3 runs from the conserved cysteine through the conserved F or W. A D gene is named only where the DNA matches it firmly. Some rows have no size entry. The others give once, few or many, or a class for an expanded clone.

TRBV5-1,few,TRBJ2-7,NA,TGCGCCAGCAGATCGACGGACGGGTACGAGCAGTACTTC,CASRSTDGYEQYF
TRBV2,NA,TRBJ1-5,TRBD1,TGTGCCAGCAGTGGGGACAGGCAACTAAATAGCAATCAGCCCCGGCATTTT,CASSGDRQLNSNQPRHF
TRBV10-3,many,TRBJ1-5,TRBD1,TGTGCCACCGGGACAGGGAGGAATCAGCCCCAGCATTTT,CATGTGRNQPQHF
TRBV29-1,once,TRBJ2-7,TRBD2,TGCAGCGCAACGACTAGCGGGACGGGCGAGCAGTACTTC,CSATTSGTGEQYF
TRBV15,many,TRBJ1-1,NA,TGTGCCACCAGCAGAGATGTGGCACCTGAAGCTTTCTTT,CATSRDVAPEAFF
TRBV9,NA,TRBJ1-2,NA,NA,CASILDRGDYGYTF
TRBV2,few,TRBJ1-6,NA,TGTGCCAGCAGGGAGGTGAGCTCCTATAATTCACCCCTCCACTTT,CASREVSSYNSPLHF
TRBV19,NA,TRBJ1-5,TRBD1,TGTGCCAGTAGTATCGGGACAGGGGCGGTAGGCAATCAGCCCCAGCATTTT,CASSIGTGAVGNQPQHF
TRBV20-1,NA,TRBJ1-5,NA,TGCAGTGCCGACGCTACGGGGGGCAATCAGCCCCAGCATTTT,CSADATGGNQPQHF
TRBV20-1,NA,TRBJ2-2,TRBD1,TGCAGTGCTCAGGGGGAGAACACCGGGGAGCTGTTTTTT,CSAQGENTGELFF
TRBV10-3,many,TRBJ1-2,NA,TGTGCCATCAGTGAGCCGGGGACGGGGGGCTACACCTTC,CAISEPGTGGYTF
TRBV7-9,NA,TRBJ1-2,NA,TGTGCCAGCAGCTTAGGCCCCTCCGGGACCGACGGCGGCTACACCTTC,CASSLGPSGTDGGYTF
TRBV7-2,few,TRBJ2-5,TRBD2,TGTGCCAGCTCTACCGGCGGGGGGCGTCTGGAGACCCAGTACTTC,CASSTGGGRLETQYF
TRBV9,NA,TRBJ2-6,NA,TGTGCCAGCAGCGCGCGACAGGGGGCCAACGTCCTGACTTTC,CASSARQGANVLTF
TRBV25-1,many,TRBJ2-7,NA,TGTGCCAGCAGTGGAGGGGGGGCGGCCCCCTACGAGCAGTACTTC,CASSGGGAAPYEQYF
TRBV29-1,many,TRBJ1-1,NA,TGCAGCCATCAACTGATGAACACTGAAGCTTTCTTT,CSHQLMNTEAFF
TRBV7-9,NA,TRBJ2-7,NA,TGTGCCAGCAGCTCGGGACTCCTTCTTTACGAGCAGTACTTC,CASSSGLLLYEQYF
TRBV29-1,many,TRBJ2-7,NA,TGCAGCGCCTGCTTGCAGGGGACTACCTACGAGCAGTACTTC,CSACLQGTTYEQYF
TRBV5-6,NA,TRBJ2-7,NA,TGTGCCAGCAGCTTGATCAGGGCCGAGCAGTACTTC,CASSLIRAEQYF
TRBV4-1,NA,TRBJ2-5,NA,TGCGCCAGCAGCCAAGATCGTGGGACTCTCACGGTGGAGACCCAGTACTTC,CASSQDRGTLTVETQYF
TRBV15,NA,TRBJ2-6,NA,TGTGCCACCAGCAGAGGAGGACAGGCCAACGTCCTGACTTTC,CATSRGGQANVLTF
TRBV5-1,NA,TRBJ2-2,NA,TGCGCCAGCAGCTTCGCAAAGGAGCTGTTTTTT,CASSFAKELFF
TRBV29-1,many,TRBJ1-1,NA,TGCAGCGTTCTCAGACGGAACACTGAAGCTTTCTTT,CSVLRRNTEAFF
TRBV15,many,TRBJ1-1,NA,TGTGCCACCAGCAGAGGGGACCGACGTGAAGCTTTCTTT,CATSRGDRREAFF
TRBV6-6,few,TRBJ1-2,NA,TGTGCCAGCGGTCGGTCGCTTGTCGCGGGCTACACCTTC,CASGRSLVAGYTF
TRBV20-1,NA,TRBJ2-7,NA,TGCAGTGCAGGGGAGCGCCTCGAGCAGTACTTC,CSAGERLEQYF
TRBV7-9,many,TRBJ1-4,NA,TGTGCCAGCAGCGCCTGGACATCCTTGGAGGAAAAACTGTTTTTT,CASSAWTSLEEKLFF
TRBV6-1,NA,TRBJ2-5,NA,TGTGCCAGCAGGAGGAGGAGGAGTGAGTACGGGACCCAGTACTTC,CASRRRRSEYGTQYF
TRBV7-9,NA,TRBJ2-7,NA,TGTGCCAGCAGCTTAAAGGGGACCCCCTCCTACGAGCAGTACTTC,CASSLKGTPSYEQYF
TRBV6-1,NA,TRBJ1-1,NA,TGTGCCACATTTCCTCTCTCCTCGGGCAGCCGAGCCTCCATGAACACCGAGGCTTTCTTT,CATFPLSSGSRASMNTEAFF